This is a list of T cell receptor beta chains from one sample in a study of T cells in localized non-small cell lung cancer. The assay was immunoSEQ multiplex PCR, and TCRdb's table has in-frame clones only and misses some. The table has fewer than 25,000 clones, roughly 90% seen once. Sample: PBMCs, taken before any cancer treatment. Receptors were obtained from a man aged 35 to 69 with stage II lung adenocarcinoma. Both conserved end residues are part of each CDR3. A D gene is named only where the DNA matches it firmly. Some rows have no size entry. The others give once, few or many, or a class for an expanded clone.

J: TRBJ2-3; V: TRBV7-7; length: 16; D: .; size: .; CDR3: CASSSGTAPGTDTQYF; DNA: TGTGCTAGCAGCTCGGGGACTGCCCCTGGCACAGATACGCAGTATTTT
J: TRBJ1-6; V: TRBV19; length: 14; D: .; size: .; CDR3: CASNNKGYNSPLHF; DNA: TGTGCCAGTAACAACAAGGGCTATAATTCACCCCTCCACTTT
J: TRBJ1-2; V: TRBV6-1; length: 18; D: .; size: .; CDR3: CASSEFRGRPGANYGYTF; DNA: TGTGCCAGCAGTGAATTTCGCGGCCGACCGGGAGCTAACTATGGCTACACCTTC
J: TRBJ2-7; V: TRBV19; length: 14; D: .; size: .; CDR3: CASSIGAENYEQYF; DNA: TGTGCCAGTAGTATCGGGGCAGAGAACTACGAGCAGTACTTC
J: TRBJ2-2; V: TRBV30; length: 16; D: TRBD2; size: few; CDR3: CAWSTSGNPYTGELFF; DNA: TGTGCCTGGTCGACTAGCGGCAATCCTTACACCGGGGAGCTGTTTTTT
J: TRBJ2-5; V: TRBV7-9; length: 13; D: .; size: .; CDR3: CASIPRRKETQYF; DNA: TGTGCCAGCATCCCGCGGAGGAAGGAGACCCAGTACTTC
J: TRBJ2-3; V: TRBV7-2; length: 15; D: .; size: .; CDR3: CASNPLGTRTDTQYF; DNA: TGTGCCAGCAACCCGCTGGGGACCCGCACAGATACGCAGTATTTT
J: TRBJ1-4; V: TRBV6-1; length: 19; D: .; size: .; CDR3: CASSEAWEGRGRTNEKLFF; DNA: TGTGCCAGCAGTGAAGCATGGGAGGGGCGCGGGCGCACTAATGAAAAACTGTTTTTT
J: TRBJ2-5; V: TRBV9; length: 16; D: TRBD2; size: .; CDR3: CASSVGGSGVGETQYF; DNA: TGTGCCAGCAGCGTAGGGGGTAGCGGGGTAGGGGAGACCCAGTACTTC
J: TRBJ2-1; V: TRBV5-6; length: 11; D: .; size: .; CDR3: CASSRVYEQFF; DNA: TGTGCCAGCAGTCGCGTCTATGAGCAGTTCTTC
J: TRBJ2-7; V: TRBV19; length: 14; D: .; size: .; CDR3: CASTPGSAGYEQYF; DNA: TGTGCCAGTACCCCGGGGTCCGCCGGCTACGAGCAGTACTTC
J: TRBJ2-7; V: TRBV2; length: 15; D: .; size: .; CDR3: CASTDGLAENYEQYF; DNA: TGTGCCAGCACCGACGGATTAGCGGAGAACTACGAGCAGTACTTC
J: TRBJ1-4; V: TRBV5-1; length: 14; D: .; size: .; CDR3: CATREGLTNEKLFF; DNA: TGCGCCACAAGAGAGGGGCTCACTAATGAAAAACTGTTTTTT
J: TRBJ2-1; V: TRBV9; length: 16; D: TRBD2; size: .; CDR3: CASSAKSGRQYNEQFF; DNA: TGTGCCAGCAGCGCCAAGAGCGGGAGGCAGTACAATGAGCAGTTCTTC
J: TRBJ2-5; V: TRBV29-1; length: 15; D: TRBD1; size: .; CDR3: CSVEVTGTVQETQYF; DNA: TGCAGCGTTGAGGTGACTGGGACAGTTCAAGAGACCCAGTACTTC
J: TRBJ2-1; V: TRBV7-2; length: 14; D: .; size: .; CDR3: CASSFGRTYNEQFF; DNA: TGTGCCAGCAGCTTCGGACGGACCTACAATGAGCAGTTCTTC
J: TRBJ2-5; V: TRBV5-1; length: 16; D: .; size: once; CDR3: CASYPLEGGGQETQYF; DNA: TGCGCTTCCTACCCCCTGGAGGGAGGGGGACAAGAGACCCAGTACTTC
J: TRBJ2-7; V: TRBV14; length: 16; D: TRBD2; size: .; CDR3: CASSQDRLAGFGEQYF; DNA: TGTGCCAGCAGCCAAGATCGGCTAGCGGGGTTCGGCGAGCAGTACTTC
J: TRBJ2-1; V: TRBV5-1; length: 15; D: TRBD2; size: .; CDR3: CASSLGAGGWNEQFF; DNA: TGCGCCAGCAGCTTGGGAGCGGGAGGCTGGAATGAGCAGTTCTTC
J: TRBJ2-5; V: TRBV7-6; length: 13; D: .; size: few; CDR3: CASSQVYQETQYF; DNA: TGTGCCAGCAGCCAGGTGTACCAAGAGACCCAGTACTTC
J: TRBJ1-3; V: TRBV15; length: 13; D: .; size: few; CDR3: CATRTASGNTIYF; DNA: TGTGCCACCCGGACAGCCTCTGGAAACACCATATATTTT
J: TRBJ2-5; V: TRBV9; length: 15; D: .; size: .; CDR3: CASSVDGGRGETQYF; DNA: TGTGCCAGCAGCGTAGACGGGGGGCGAGGAGAGACCCAGTACTTC
J: TRBJ1-5; V: TRBV2; length: 17; D: .; size: few; CDR3: CATKPRQVGEMRQPQHF; DNA: TGTGCCACCAAACCCCGACAGGTTGGGGAGATGAGGCAGCCCCAGCATTTT
J: TRBJ2-1; V: TRBV13; length: 12; D: TRBD1; size: .; CDR3: CASSPGGAGQFF; DNA: TGTGCCAGCAGTCCAGGGGGCGCAGGGCAGTTCTTC
J: TRBJ2-5; V: TRBV5-1; length: 12; D: .; size: once; CDR3: CASSRGEETQYF; DNA: TGCGCCAGTTCACGAGGAGAAGAGACCCAGTACTTC
J: TRBJ1-1; V: TRBV5-1; length: 15; D: .; size: once; CDR3: CASSLAGELITEAFF; DNA: TGCGCCAGCAGCTTGGCGGGGGAATTGATCACTGAAGCTTTCTTT
J: TRBJ1-5; V: TRBV28; length: 15; D: .; size: once; CDR3: CASLINRAGNQPQHF; DNA: TGTGCCAGCCTTATCAACAGGGCGGGGAATCAGCCCCAGCATTTT
J: TRBJ1-3; V: TRBV14; length: 15; D: .; size: once; CDR3: CASSQVPGVGNTIYF; DNA: TGTGCCAGCAGCCAAGTCCCGGGGGTCGGAAACACCATATATTTT
J: TRBJ1-2; V: TRBV3-2; length: 9; D: .; size: .; CDR3: CASSLGGPF; DNA: TGTGCCAGCAGCCTGGGGGGGCCCTTC
J: TRBJ2-7; V: TRBV4-1; length: 13; D: .; size: .; CDR3: CASSQVTSREQYF; DNA: TGCGCCAGCAGCCAAGTTACGTCGAGGGAGCAGTACTTC
J: TRBJ2-5; V: TRBV6-6; length: 13; D: .; size: .; CDR3: CASSYGTGETQYF; DNA: TGTGCCAGCAGTTACGGGACCGGAGAGACCCAGTACTTC
J: TRBJ2-1; V: TRBV4-1; length: 16; D: TRBD1; size: .; CDR3: CASSQERTGDYNEQFF; DNA: TGCGCCAGCAGCCAAGAGCGAACAGGGGATTACAATGAGCAGTTCTTC
J: TRBJ2-1; V: TRBV6-1; length: 14; D: .; size: .; CDR3: CASSGTPTYNEQFF; DNA: TGTGCCAGCAGTGGGACTCCCACCTACAATGAGCAGTTCTTC
J: TRBJ2-1; V: TRBV6-6; length: 14; D: .; size: .; CDR3: CASSYNGAYNEQFF; DNA: TGTGCCAGCAGTTATAACGGGGCCTACAATGAGCAGTTCTTC
J: TRBJ1-5; V: TRBV5-8; length: 14; D: .; size: .; CDR3: CASSLGPGSQPQHF; DNA: TGTGCCAGCAGCTTGGGACCTGGGAGTCAGCCCCAGCATTTT
J: TRBJ1-6; V: TRBV2; length: 13; D: .; size: .; CDR3: CASRGDTDSPLHF; DNA: TGTGCCAGCAGAGGGGACACCGATTCACCCCTCCACTTT
J: TRBJ2-1; V: TRBV6-1; length: 15; D: TRBD1; size: .; CDR3: CASRDRGSSYNEQFF; DNA: TGTGCCAGCAGAGACAGGGGTAGCTCCTACAATGAGCAGTTCTTC
J: TRBJ2-2; V: TRBV30; length: 13; D: TRBD1; size: .; CDR3: CAWETGLGGELFF; DNA: TGTGCCTGGGAGACAGGGCTCGGCGGGGAGCTGTTTTTT
J: TRBJ2-3; V: TRBV6-1; length: 13; D: .; size: once; CDR3: CASSGGPTDTQYF; DNA: TGTGCCAGCAGTGGGGGACCCACGGATACGCAGTATTTT
J: TRBJ2-7; V: TRBV28; length: 15; D: .; size: once; CDR3: CATRDEGGANYEQYF; DNA: TGTGCCACCCGGGATGAGGGCGGGGCGAACTACGAGCAGTACTTC
J: TRBJ2-3; V: TRBV27; length: 16; D: .; size: .; CDR3: CASSLIASGSSNTQYF; DNA: TGTGCCAGCAGTTTAATTGCCAGCGGTTCCTCGAATACGCAGTATTTT
J: TRBJ2-7; V: TRBV20-1; length: 10; D: .; size: .; CDR3: CSANEGEQYF; DNA: TGCAGTGCTAATGAGGGCGAGCAGTACTTC
J: TRBJ2-7; V: TRBV7-2; length: 13; D: .; size: .; CDR3: CASTLSVAYEQYF; DNA: TGTGCCAGCACCCTTAGCGTCGCCTACGAGCAGTACTTC
J: TRBJ1-5; V: TRBV28; length: 15; D: .; size: few; CDR3: CASSLGGAHNQPQHF; DNA: TGTGCCAGCAGTTTAGGCGGGGCCCACAATCAGCCCCAGCATTTT
J: TRBJ2-3; V: TRBV4-1; length: 19; D: TRBD2; size: .; CDR3: CASSQVAQRGLTNTDTQYF; DNA: TGCGCCAGCAGCCAAGTAGCCCAGCGGGGACTAACGAACACAGATACGCAGTATTTT